This record covers a single T cell receptor beta chain. Its antigen is still unknown. Here immunoSEQ multiplex PCR was the method, and the copy in TCRdb shows in-frame clones only, minus some. The sample shows some 9,500 clones, roughly 75% of them seen only once. The data belong to a study of PD-1 blockade in classical Hodgkin lymphoma. General study results and limits: With CD4+ cells, TCR diversity rose significantly by C4D1, but not with CD8+ cells. Healthy donors were reported to have higher baseline TCR diversity than newly diagnosed patients.

Looked up from germline, CDR1 is KGHSH and CDR2 is LQKENI. The CDR3 runs to 16 residues. The V and J ends lost 3 bases and 1 base, in that order; junction bases with no gene match: 6. Time point of the sample: cycle 4 day 1 (C4D1), after less than 7 weeks of nivolumab. All trial patients relapsed after autologous stem cell transplantation. Thawed PBMCs yielded CD4+ T cells through magnetic negative selection. Progressive disease, partial response or complete response was each patient's best response. The gene calls are TRBV18 and TRBJ2-3, with TRBD2 matching over 8 bases. The sample here was CD4+ T cells from blood, taken before the fourth cycle of nivolumab. The TCR originated in a human donor with classical Hodgkin lymphoma. CDR3 nucleotides: TGTGCCAGCTCACCCTCCTCAGCGGGGGGCACAGATACGCAGTATTTT. Protein product: CASSPSSAGGTDTQYF. The full variable domain, in which reference TRBV18 and TRBJ2-3 provide the parts outside the CDR3, is NAGVMQNPRHLVRRRGQEARLRCSPMKGHSHVYWYRQLPEEGLKFMVYLQKENIIDESGMPKERFSAEFPKEGPSILRIQQVVRGDSAAYFCASSPSSAGGTDTQYFGPGTRLTVL.